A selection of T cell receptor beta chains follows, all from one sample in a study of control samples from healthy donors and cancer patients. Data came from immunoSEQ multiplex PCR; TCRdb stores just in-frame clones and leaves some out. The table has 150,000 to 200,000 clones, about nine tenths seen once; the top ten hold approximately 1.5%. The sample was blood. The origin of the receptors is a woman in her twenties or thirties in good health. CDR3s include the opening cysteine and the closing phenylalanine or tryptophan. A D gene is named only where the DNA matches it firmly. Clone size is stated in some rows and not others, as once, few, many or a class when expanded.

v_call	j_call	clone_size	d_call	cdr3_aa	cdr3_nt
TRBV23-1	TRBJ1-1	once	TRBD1	CASSQSDRVADYTVHTEAFF	TGCGCCAGCAGTCAATCGGACAGGGTCGCCGACTATACAGTTCACACTGAAGCTTTCTTT
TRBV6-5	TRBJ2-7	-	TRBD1	CASREDRGLSYEQYF	TGTGCCAGCAGAGAGGACAGGGGGCTATCCTACGAGCAGTACTTC
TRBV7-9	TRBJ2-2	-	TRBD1	CASSMEPYRGANTGELFF	TGTGCCAGCAGCATGGAGCCTTACAGGGGCGCGAACACCGGGGAGCTGTTTTTT
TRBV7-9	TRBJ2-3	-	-	CASSLLTDTQYF	TGTGCCAGCAGCTTACTCACAGATACGCAGTATTTT
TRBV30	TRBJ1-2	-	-	CAWSVGGRYGYTF	TGTGCCTGGAGTGTAGGTGGGCGGTATGGCTACACCTTC
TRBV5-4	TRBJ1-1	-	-	CASSLDAGNTEAFF	TGTGCCAGCAGCTTGGATGCAGGTAACACTGAAGCTTTCTTT
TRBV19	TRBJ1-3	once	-	CASSIRVRPSGNTIYF	TGTGCCAGTAGTATTCGGGTCCGACCCTCTGGAAACACCATATATTTT
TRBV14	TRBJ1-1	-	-	CASSSQGGNTEAFF	TGTGCCAGCAGCTCACAGGGAGGGAACACTGAAGCTTTCTTT
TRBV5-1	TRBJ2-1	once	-	CASSLAYTYNEQFF	TGCGCCAGCAGCTTGGCATATACCTACAATGAGCAGTTCTTC
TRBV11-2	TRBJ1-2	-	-	CASSLDTHYGYTF	TGTGCCAGCAGCTTAGATACACACTATGGCTACACCTTC
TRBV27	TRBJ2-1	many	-	CASSLFHEQFF	TGTGCCAGCAGTTTATTCCATGAGCAGTTCTTC
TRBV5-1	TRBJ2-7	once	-	CASSLTGPYEQYF	TGCGCCAGCAGCTTGACAGGTCCCTACGAGCAGTACTTC
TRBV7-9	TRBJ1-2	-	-	CASSLAKPGQGYGYTF	TGTGCCAGCAGCTTAGCTAAACCGGGACAAGGGTATGGCTACACCTTC
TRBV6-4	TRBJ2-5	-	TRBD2	CASSGLAGGQETQYF	TGTGCCAGCAGTGGCCTAGCGGGGGGGCAAGAGACCCAGTACTTC
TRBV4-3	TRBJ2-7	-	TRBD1	CASSQERQGAYEQYF	TGCGCCAGCAGCCAAGAAAGGCAGGGGGCGTACGAGCAGTACTTC
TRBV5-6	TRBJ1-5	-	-	CASSLDGGGQPQHF	TGTGCCAGCAGCTTGGACGGGGGCGGTCAGCCCCAGCATTTT
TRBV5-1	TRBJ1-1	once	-	CASSTGNTEAFF	TGCGCCAGCAGTACAGGGAACACTGAAGCTTTCTTT
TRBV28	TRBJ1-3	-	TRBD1	CASSLDRVHGNTIYF	TGTGCCAGCAGTTTAGACAGGGTTCACGGAAACACCATATATTTT
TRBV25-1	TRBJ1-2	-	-	CASSERAGVAGYTF	TGTGCCAGCAGTGAAAGGGCAGGGGTGGCTGGCTACACCTTC
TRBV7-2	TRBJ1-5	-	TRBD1	CASSTGTGVSNQPQHF	TGTGCCAGCAGCACCGGGACAGGGGTTAGCAATCAGCCCCAGCATTTT
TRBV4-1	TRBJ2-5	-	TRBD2	CASSQTKRGGQETQYF	TGCGCCAGCAGCCAAACAAAGCGGGGGGGCCAAGAGACCCAGTACTTC
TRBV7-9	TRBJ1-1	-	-	CASSLQGRRTEAFF	TGTGCCAGCAGCTTACAGGGGCGGAGGACTGAAGCTTTCTTT
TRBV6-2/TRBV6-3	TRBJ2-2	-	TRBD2	CASSSGGRATGELFF	TGTGCCAGCAGTTCTGGCGGGAGGGCCACCGGGGAGCTGTTTTTT
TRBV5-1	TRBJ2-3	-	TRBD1	CASSSGTGVTGTDTQYF	TGCGCCAGCAGCAGCGGTACAGGGGTTACGGGCACAGATACGCAGTATTTT
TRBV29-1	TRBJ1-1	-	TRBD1	CSVAQGGTEAFF	TGCAGCGTAGCACAGGGGGGGACTGAAGCTTTCTTT
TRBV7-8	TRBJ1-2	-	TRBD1	CASSPGQGNGYTF	TGTGCCAGCAGCCCGGGACAGGGGAATGGCTACACCTTC
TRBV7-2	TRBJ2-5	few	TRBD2	CASSLYGTSGRETQYF	TGTGCCAGCAGCTTATATGGGACTAGCGGGAGGGAGACCCAGTACTTC
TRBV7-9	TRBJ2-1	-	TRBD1	CASSLWTGGDEQFF	TGTGCCAGCAGCTTATGGACAGGGGGCGATGAGCAGTTCTTC
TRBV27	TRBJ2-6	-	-	CASSLSGAAGANVLTF	TGTGCCAGCAGTTTATCAGGGGCGGCTGGGGCCAACGTCCTGACTTTC
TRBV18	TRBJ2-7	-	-	CASSPLDGAYEQYF	TGTGCCAGCTCACCGCTGGACGGAGCCTACGAGCAGTACTTC
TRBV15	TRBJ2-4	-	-	CATSRGGEAKNIQYF	TGTGCCACCAGCAGAGGGGGAGAGGCCAAAAACATTCAGTACTTC
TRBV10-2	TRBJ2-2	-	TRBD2	CASSGRLAGGRTGELFF	TGCGCCAGCAGTGGGAGACTAGCGGGGGGGCGCACCGGGGAGCTGTTTTTT
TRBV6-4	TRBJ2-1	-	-	CASSRDSSYNEQFF	TGTGCCAGCAGTAGAGACAGCTCCTACAATGAGCAGTTCTTC
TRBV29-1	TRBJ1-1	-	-	CSVDRNTEAFF	TGCAGCGTGGACAGGAACACTGAAGCTTTCTTT
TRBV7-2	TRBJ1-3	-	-	CASSYRQPPGNTIYF	TGTGCCAGCAGCTACCGACAGCCTCCTGGAAACACCATATATTTT